A selection of T cell receptor beta chains follows, all from one sample in a study of control samples from healthy donors and cancer patients. The protocol was immunoSEQ multiplex PCR, while the TCRdb copy is restricted to in-frame clones and leaves out a portion. There are 130,000 or so clones in the sample; roughly 89% occur only once, and about 7.6% lies in the top ten. Sequenced material: blood. The receptor set was obtained from a man aged 18 to 30 in good health. Each CDR3 is given with its conserved first and last residue. Each record gives: clone size, D gene, J gene, CDR3 length, V gene, CDR3 DNA, CDR3 protein. The D gene is left open where the match is weak. Clone size is given for some rows only: seen once, a few or many times, or a class if the clone is expanded.

- - TRBJ2-3 15 TRBV5-4 TGTGCCAGCAGCTTACCTCTCGGACAGACCGATACGCAGTATTTT CASSLPLGQTDTQYF
- TRBD1 TRBJ1-1 13 TRBV10-3 TGTGCCATCAGCGGACAGGGGAACACTGAAGCTTTCTTT CAISGQGNTEAFF
- TRBD1 TRBJ1-4 14 TRBV2 TGTGCCAGCAACAGGGGGCTAGGAAATGAAAAACTGTTTTTT CASNRGLGNEKLFF
once TRBD1 TRBJ1-1 16 TRBV6-1 TGTGCCAGCAGTGCCATGGACAGGGGGACGAACACTGAAGCTTTCTTT CASSAMDRGTNTEAFF
- TRBD1 TRBJ1-4 16 TRBV28 TGTGCCAGCAGTCCACCAGGGGGCAGGCTGGGGGAAAAACTGTTTTTT CASSPPGGRLGEKLFF
- TRBD2 TRBJ2-1 13 TRBV19 TGTGCCAGTAGTACTAGCGGCTACAATGAGCAGTTCTTC CASSTSGYNEQFF
once TRBD2 TRBJ2-5 15 TRBV5-1 TGCGCCAGCAGCTTGTGGACTAGCCCCCAAGAGACCCAGTACTTC CASSLWTSPQETQYF
once - TRBJ2-5 13 TRBV11-1 TGTGCCAGCAGCCCATGGACCCAAGAGACCCAGTACTTC CASSPWTQETQYF
once TRBD1 TRBJ1-1 14 TRBV10-3 TGTGCCATCAGGCCGACAGGGCGAGCCACTGAAGCTTTCTTT CAIRPTGRATEAFF
- - TRBJ2-2 11 TRBV6-5 TGTGCCAGCAGGGGTACCGGGGAGCTGTTTTTT CASRGTGELFF
- - TRBJ2-5 13 TRBV2 TGTGCCAGCATTCGACAGCTCCAAGAGACCCAGTACTTC CASIRQLQETQYF
- - TRBJ2-5 13 TRBV29-1 TGCAGCGTGGCCTTAAGTGCGAAAGAGACCCAGTACTTC CSVALSAKETQYF
- - TRBJ1-5 12 TRBV20-1 TGCAGTGCTAGTGGCGGGGGTCAGCCCCAGCATTTT CSASGGGQPQHF
- TRBD1 TRBJ2-5 15 TRBV30 TGTGCCTGGAGTGCGGGAACAGGGGGTCAAGAGACCCAGTACTTC CAWSAGTGGQETQYF
- - TRBJ1-2 12 TRBV7-2 TGTGCCAGCAGCCCTCAATCCTATGGCTACACCTTC CASSPQSYGYTF
- - TRBJ1-2 13 TRBV25-1 TGTGCCAGCACCGACCAGGGTATCCATGGCTACACCTTC CASTDQGIHGYTF
- - TRBJ2-1 13 TRBV5-1 TGCGCCTCAGAGGACAGCTCCTACAATGAGCAGTTCTTC CASEDSSYNEQFF
- - TRBJ1-1 15 TRBV10-3 TGTGCCATCAGTGAGTCGGAAGGGGTGAACACTGAAGCTTTCTTT CAISESEGVNTEAFF
- TRBD1 TRBJ2-7 15 TRBV6-1 TGTGCCAGCAGTGACGCCAGGCAGGGGGCCTACGAGCAGTACTTC CASSDARQGAYEQYF
- TRBD2 TRBJ2-5 17 TRBV25-1 TGTGCCAGCAGTGAATCGGGGACTAGCTGGAACCAAGAGACCCAGTACTTC CASSESGTSWNQETQYF
- - TRBJ2-6 18 TRBV21-1 TGTGCCAGCAGCAAAGTCGGATTTCAAACTCCTGGGGCCAACGTCCTGACTTTC CASSKVGFQTPGANVLTF
- - TRBJ1-2 15 TRBV28 TGTGCCAGCAGTTTAGGGACCCCGCCCTACTATGGCTACACCTTC CASSLGTPPYYGYTF
- TRBD1 TRBJ2-7 18 TRBV24-1 TGTGCCACCAGTGATCGACCCAAACCGACAGGGATAAATTCTAATCAGTACTTC CATSDRPKPTGINSNQYF
once TRBD1 TRBJ1-2 14 TRBV6-5 TGTGCCAGCAGAGAGCCAGGGGGCGACTATGGCTACACCTTC CASREPGGDYGYTF